This passage covers 11 T cell receptor beta chains from one sample sequenced in a study (dated by TCRdb to about 2015). Receptors were amplified or captured by 5' RACE. Sequencing was carried out with an Illumina MiSeq. TCRdb reanalyzed the raw reads on its own, using fastp at Q25 for trimming and MiXCR for clone calling, and kept in-frame beta chains. Each record represents a unique CDR3 protein, reported with the most common genes and DNA among its rows. This sample has over 45,000 distinct CDR3 sequences in its table, and more than 25% of those were observed once. Of the sample, approximately 2% falls within the top ten clones. Cells that were CD4+CD25+CD127-/low were isolated as Tregs. Material for sequencing was tumor-infiltrating Tregs sorted from the breast tumor. The receptors stem from a female donor with breast cancer.

Points on this clonotype: This may come from a read error, since a much larger clone is one base off. CDR3 sequence reads: CTWSVRGLKTEAFF. For the CDR3, the DNA is TGTACCTGGAGTGTAAGGGGTCTGAAGACTGAAGCTTTCTTT. This sequence joins TRBV30 and TRBJ1-1; possible D gene TRBD1, 5 bases. CDR1 and CDR2 (germline): GTSNPN, SVGIG (reference sequence). This CDR3 has 14 residues.

This chain joins TRBV7-2 and TRBJ2-1; no clear D. This CDR3 has 11 residues. Germline V lookup: CDR1 SGHTA, CDR2 FQGNSA. The V and J ends lost 2 bases and 8 bases respectively, with 4 bases between them. The DNA of the CDR3 is TGTGCCAGCAGCTTACCGGATGAGCAGTTCTTC. Protein product: CASSLPDEQFF.

The J gene is TRBJ2-4, the V gene TRBV7-9; D gene unclear. This CDR3 is 14 amino acids long. The V and J ends lost 1 base and 7 bases respectively, with 11 bases between them. Per germline, CDR1 SEHNR and CDR2 FQNEAQ (reference sequence). CDR3 in amino acids: CASSLVGSSNIQYF. The CDR3 coding sequence is TGTGCCAGCAGCTTAGTGGGTAGTAGTAACATTCAGTACTTC.

Comments on this clonotype: A much more abundant neighbour one base away suggests this may be a read error. This chain links TRBV5-1 with TRBJ2-3; TRBD1 aligns across 9 bases. Germline lookup yields CDR1 SGHRS and CDR2 YFSETQ. The CDR3 is made up of 15 amino acids. CDR3 sequence reads: CASSLQQGATDTLYF. The CDR3 coding sequence is TGCGCCAGCAGCTTGCAACAGGGGGCCACAGATACGCTGTATTTT.

The genes are TRBV7-2 and TRBJ2-1; 9 nucleotides line up with TRBD2. The CDR3 extends over 19 amino acids. Per the germline V gene, CDR1 is SGHTA and CDR2 is FQGNSA. Unmatched junction bases numbered 14, after V lost 1 base and J lost 4 bases. The DNA for the CDR3 is TGTGCCAGCAGCTTAGGTGAACTAGCGGGTACGTTTTGGTACAATGAGCAGTTCTTC. Translated, it gives CASSLGELAGTFWYNEQFF.

This clonotype was counted between two and nine times. The J gene is TRBJ1-6, the V gene TRBV6-5, with 9 bases fitting TRBD1. V shed 6 bases and J 5 bases; nucleotides not matched to a gene: 5. Germline V gene data show CDR1 as MNHEY and CDR2 as SVGAGI. CDR3 length: 15 residues. This CDR3 reads CASSTGGNNNSPLHF. The CDR3 nucleotides are TGTGCCAGCAGCACAGGGGGCAATAATAATTCACCCCTCCACTTT.

This sequence joins TRBV12-3 or TRBV12-4 and TRBJ1-2; tentative D call: TRBD1 (5 bases). V was pared by 6 bases and J by 4 bases, with 12 bases between. The CDR3 is made up of 13 amino acids. Here the CDR3 reads CASSIGGFYGYTF. CDR3 sequence (DNA): TGTGCCAGCAGCATTGGGGGGTTCTATGGCTACACCTTC.

This chain links TRBV6-1 with TRBJ2-5; D possibly corresponds to TRBD1 (5 bases). CDR1 and CDR2 (germline): MNHNS, SASEGT. V lost 3 bases, J lost 5 bases, and 10 bases lay in between. This CDR3 comprises 13 residues. The CDR3 here is CASSDRVRETQYF. In nucleotides, the CDR3 is TGTGCCAGCAGTGACAGGGTGAGGGAGACCCAGTACTTC.

This clonotype was found many times. The CDR3 loop reads CAISESETGDETQYF. The CDR3 region has the DNA TGTGCCATCAGTGAGTCAGAAACCGGGGATGAGACCCAGTACTTC. This chain uses TRBV10-3 with TRBJ2-5; perhaps TRBD2 as D (5 bases). With 0 bases removed from V and 5 bases from J, the gap between germline ends came to 13 bases. The CDR3 runs 15 residues. Per germline, CDR1 ENHRY and CDR2 SYGVKD.

In its sample, this clonotype was seen a few times. CDR3 loop: CASSGRTNQISYEQYF. The CDR3 DNA reads as TGTGCCAGCAGCGGCCGGACTAATCAAATCTCCTACGAGCAGTACTTC. The gene calls are TRBV28 and TRBJ2-7, with a possible D match to TRBD2 (6 bases). The CDR3 spans 16 residues. CDR1 and CDR2 (germline): MDHEN, SYDVKM. The V and J ends lost 6 bases and 0 bases respectively, with 18 bases between them.

To note about this clonotype: One junction end does not reproduce the germline sequence, and a read error may be involved. J is TRBJ2-1 and V is TRBV2; 11 bases are a match to TRBD2. The CDR3 sequence is 16 residues long. Germline assignment: CDR1 SNHLY and CDR2 FYNNEI. The CDR3 region is CANSRDSGGAYNEQFF. The CDR3, as DNA: TGTGCCAACAGTCGGGATAGCGGGGGGGCCTACAATGAGCAGTTCTTC.